The rows below give T cell receptor beta chains drawn from one sample of a study of blood T cell repertoires in COVID-19. Some clones are missing from TCRdb's copy, which holds only in-frame ones; the method was immunoSEQ multiplex PCR. The data contain 120,000 or so clones, about 80% of them singletons. The specimen sequenced was peripheral blood. The source is a human donor in a cohort sampled during active COVID-19. The CDR3 runs from the conserved cysteine through the conserved F or W. The order of the fields is J gene, D gene, clone size, V gene, CDR3 DNA, CDR3 protein. D genes are given only for firm matches. A clone size is listed for some rows: how often the clone was seen (once, few, many), or a class if it is expanded.

>TRBJ2-3|TRBD1|.|TRBV10-3
TGTGCCATCAGTGATGCCACGGGACAGGGAGGGACAGATACGCAGTATTTT
CAISDATGQGGTDTQYF
>TRBJ2-2|.|.|TRBV7-8
TGTGCCAGCAGCTTTGAGGCGGGGCCGAACACCGGGGAGCTGTTTTTT
CASSFEAGPNTGELFF
>TRBJ2-7|.|.|TRBV19
TGTGCCAGTAGTGACAGCTCCTACGAGCAGTACTTC
CASSDSSYEQYF
>TRBJ2-7|.|.|TRBV5-4
TGTGCCAGCAGCCCATCTTCGGGGGGCAACGAGCAGTACTTC
CASSPSSGGNEQYF
>TRBJ2-3|TRBD2|.|TRBV7-2
TGTGCCAGCAGCTTAGATGGCGGGGGGAGAGATACGCAGTATTTT
CASSLDGGGRDTQYF
>TRBJ1-3|TRBD1|.|TRBV5-1
TGCGCCAGCAGCTTGCAGGGGGCTACGGGAAACACCATATATTTT
CASSLQGATGNTIYF
>TRBJ1-6|.|many|TRBV19
TGTGCCAGCGAAAGGGGGGGGACCCCCTATAATTCACCCCTCCACTTT
CASERGGTPYNSPLHF
>TRBJ1-1|.|.|TRBV15
TGTGCCACCAGCATCATCAGGGGTAACACTGAAGCTTTCTTT
CATSIIRGNTEAFF
>TRBJ1-2|.|few|TRBV29-1
TGCAGCGTCGAGGGCGAGAATGGCTACACCTTC
CSVEGENGYTF
>TRBJ2-7|TRBD2|.|TRBV18
TGTGCCAGCTCACCAAAGGGGACTAGCGGAGCCTACAAGCAGTACTTC
CASSPKGTSGAYKQYF
>TRBJ2-3|TRBD1|few|TRBV30
TGTGCCTGGACAACAACCGACAGGGCTACGCAGTATTTT
CAWTTTDRATQYF
>TRBJ2-5|.|.|TRBV11-2
TGTGCCAGCAGCTTAGTTGCGGTCCAAGAGACCCAGTACTTC
CASSLVAVQETQYF
>TRBJ2-1|.|.|TRBV5-4
TGTGCCAGCAGCTCGGGGACTCGGACGGATGAGCAGTTCTTC
CASSSGTRTDEQFF
>TRBJ2-7|.|.|TRBV19
TGTGCCAGTAGTATTGGCCAGGGGCACTCCTACGAGCAGTACTTC
CASSIGQGHSYEQYF
>TRBJ1-4|TRBD1|.|TRBV18
TGTGCCAGCTCACTAACGGGACAGAAGGAAAAACTGTTTTTT
CASSLTGQKEKLFF
>TRBJ2-1|TRBD2|.|TRBV3-1/TRBV3-2
TGTGCCAGCAGCCAAAGGGTGCCGACTAGCGGAGTAGTCTTCTTC
CASSQRVPTSGVVFF
>TRBJ1-1|.|.|TRBV10-3
TGTGCCACGTCGACAGGCAGGGTGAACACTGAAGCTTTCTTT
CATSTGRVNTEAFF
>TRBJ1-4|.|.|TRBV11-2
TGTGCCAGCCCCCTTTGGGGCTCCGGGCTAGAAAAACTGTTTTTT
CASPLWGSGLEKLFF
>TRBJ2-5|.|.|TRBV4-2
TGTGCCAGCAGCCAAGACGGCGGAAACCCCCGGGAGACCCAGTACTTC
CASSQDGGNPRETQYF
>TRBJ2-3|.|once|TRBV2
TGTGCCAGCAGCCCCTCACGCGGCAGCCCGCAGTATTTT
CASSPSRGSPQYF
>TRBJ2-2|.|.|TRBV11-1
TGTGCCAGCAGCCGGCTGAGGGCCGGGGAGCTGTTTTTT
CASSRLRAGELFF
>TRBJ1-5|TRBD1|.|TRBV18
TGTGCCAGCTCACTACAGGGGGCTGATCAGCCCCAGCATTTT
CASSLQGADQPQHF
>TRBJ2-3|.|.|TRBV6-5
TGTGCCAGCAGTTCGACTATGGCGGGGAGAACAGATACGCAGTATTTT
CASSSTMAGRTDTQYF
>TRBJ1-1|.|.|TRBV4-2
TGTGCCAGCAGCCAAGATCGCGGGGAAGCTTTCTTT
CASSQDRGEAFF
>TRBJ1-5|.|.|TRBV6-1
TGTGCCAGCAACGGCGGGGTGTTTAGCAATCAGCCCCAGCATTTT
CASNGGVFSNQPQHF
>TRBJ2-5|.|.|TRBV3-1/TRBV3-2
TGTGCCAGCATACAAAGGGGCATTCAAGAGACCCAGTACTTC
CASIQRGIQETQYF
>TRBJ1-1|TRBD1|once|TRBV28
TGTGCCAGCCAGAGACAGGGCGGTAACACTGAAGCTTTCTTT
CASQRQGGNTEAFF
>TRBJ2-7|TRBD1|.|TRBV18
TGTGCCAGCTCAGGGACAGGAGGTCAAGGGGAGCAGTACTTC
CASSGTGGQGEQYF
>TRBJ2-3|TRBD2|.|TRBV11-2
TGTGCCAGCAGCTTTGGGAGGGGCACAGATACGCAGTATTTT
CASSFGRGTDTQYF
>TRBJ1-3|TRBD1|few|TRBV5-1
TGCGCCAGCAGCCCGACAGGGACTGGAAACACCATATATTTT
CASSPTGTGNTIYF
>TRBJ1-6|TRBD1|once|TRBV27
TGTGCCAGCACCCAGGACGAGACAGGGGACCTGATTAGTCACTCCTATAATTCACCCCTCCACTTT
CASTQDETGDLISHSYNSPLHF
>TRBJ1-4|.|once|TRBV11-2
TGTGCCAGCAGCCCGGGGACACGTTTTAATGAAAAACTGTTTTTT
CASSPGTRFNEKLFF
>TRBJ1-4|TRBD1|.|TRBV18
TGTGCCAGCTCACCTACGACAGGGCGTAATGAAAAACTGTTTTTT
CASSPTTGRNEKLFF
>TRBJ2-2|.|.|TRBV11-1
TGTGCCAGCAGCCCCCTAGGCGTCGGGGAGCTGTTTTTT
CASSPLGVGELFF
>TRBJ2-5|TRBD1|.|TRBV7-2
TGTGCCAGCGAACGACAGGGGCGCCTGGCGACCCAGTACTTC
CASERQGRLATQYF
>TRBJ1-5|.|.|TRBV28
TGTGCCAGCAGTTTATCTCGGTGGGGCAGGAGCAATCAGCCCCAGCATTTT
CASSLSRWGRSNQPQHF
>TRBJ1-1|.|.|TRBV7-9
TGTGCCAGCAGCTTCGGTCAGGGGAACACTGAAGCTTTCTTT
CASSFGQGNTEAFF
>TRBJ1-4|TRBD1|.|TRBV7-2
TGTGCCAGCAGCGCACAGGGGGCTAATGAAAAACTGTTTTTT
CASSAQGANEKLFF
>TRBJ2-2|.|few|TRBV18
TGTGCCAGCTCACCAAACCCAGGGGACGCTAGCTCTTCCGGGGAGCTGTTTTTT
CASSPNPGDASSSGELFF
>TRBJ1-6|.|.|TRBV7-2
TGTGCCAGCAGCTTGGCCCATCGACGGGATAATTCACCCCTCCACTTT
CASSLAHRRDNSPLHF
>TRBJ1-6|TRBD1|.|TRBV6-5
TGTGCCAGCAGTACCGGGACAGATAATTCACCCCTCCACTTT
CASSTGTDNSPLHF
>TRBJ2-1|TRBD1|.|TRBV19
TGTGCCAGTAGTCCGGACAGGGGGCAGGACAATGAGCAGTTCTTC
CASSPDRGQDNEQFF
>TRBJ1-2|TRBD1|once|TRBV29-1
TGCAGCGTTGAGCAGTTTGGGACAGGGAATGGCTACACCTTC
CSVEQFGTGNGYTF
>TRBJ2-7|.|.|TRBV2
TGTGCCAGCAGACACCAGGGTTCCGAGCAGTACTTC
CASRHQGSEQYF
>TRBJ1-2|.|.|TRBV7-2
TGTGCCAGCAGCTTAGAGTTGGGGTTTAGGCAGGGTAACTATGGCTACACCTTC
CASSLELGFRQGNYGYTF
>TRBJ2-1|.|.|TRBV10-3
TGTGCCATCAGTGAGTCGTCGGGGATGGGCCTCCGGGCCTCCTACAATGAGCAGTTCTTC
CAISESSGMGLRASYNEQFF
>TRBJ2-3|TRBD2|few|TRBV19
TGTGCCAGTAGTACCGGTGAAGCGGGAGGGGCAGATACGCAGTATTTT
CASSTGEAGGADTQYF
>TRBJ2-1|.|.|TRBV24-1
TGTGCCACCAGTGATTTCAGGAGGGATGAGCAGTTCTTC
CATSDFRRDEQFF
>TRBJ1-3|.|.|TRBV28
TGTGCCAGCAGTTTAGTTCGTGGCCCGCGGAACACCATATATTTT
CASSLVRGPRNTIYF
>TRBJ1-5|.|few|TRBV6-2/TRBV6-3
TGTGCCAGCAGTTCTGGGGCTAAGGCAACTCAGCCCCAGCATTTT
CASSSGAKATQPQHF
>TRBJ1-4|.|.|TRBV5-5
TGTGCCAGCAGTTACGGGGGGGACTATAATGAAAAACTGTTTTTT
CASSYGGDYNEKLFF
>TRBJ1-1|TRBD1|.|TRBV20-1
TGCAGTGCTAGTTCAGGTCACAGGGGCGGCACTGAAGCTTTCTTT
CSASSGHRGGTEAFF
>TRBJ2-7|TRBD1|.|TRBV9
TGTGCCAGCAGCCCAACGGACAGGGGCACCTACGAGCAGTACTTC
CASSPTDRGTYEQYF
>TRBJ1-2|.|.|TRBV2
TGTGCCAGCAGTGAAGCGCGTCAGGCCTATGGCTACACCTTC
CASSEARQAYGYTF
>TRBJ2-7|.|.|TRBV5-1
TGCGCCAGCAGCTTTCCAGAATCCTACGAGCAGTACTTC
CASSFPESYEQYF